This T cell receptor (beta chain) was documented in a study of blood T cell repertoires in COVID-19. The method was immunoSEQ multiplex PCR; TCRdb's version includes in-frame clones alone and lacks a portion of them. The repertoire includes approximately 170,000 clones, around 85% of them detected once, and 6.5% to 7.5% sits in the top ten. Patients at the Seattle site were enrolled during active infection and followed longitudinally. The V gene's germline CDR1 is SGHAT and CDR2 FQNNGV. This CDR3 has 15 amino acids. V was shortened by 4 bases and J by 0 bases, with 12 bases between the two germline ends.

V is TRBV11-2 and J is TRBJ1-1; a weak D match, TRBD1 (5 bases). The TCR originated in an elderly man with COVID-19, enrolled during active disease. Sequencing was performed on peripheral blood. The CDR3 region has the DNA TGTGCCAGCAGCTACCCCCAGGGTGTGAACACTGAAGCTTTCTTT. Translated, it gives CASSYPQGVNTEAFF.